This is a list of T cell receptor beta chains from one sample in a study of T cells after yellow fever vaccination. TCRdb passed the 5' RACE reads through MiXCR, listing each CDR3 protein once. The sample includes about 310,000 distinct CDR3 sequences, around 3.9% of them seen just once. The source was PBMCs, collected on the day of the yellow fever booster vaccination. These receptors all stem from a man younger than 35 who received the YFV17D yellow fever vaccine. CDR3s include the opening cysteine and the closing phenylalanine or tryptophan. A D gene is named only where the DNA matches it firmly. Some rows have no size entry. The others give once, few or many, or a class for an expanded clone.

many | TRBJ1-1 | TRBV7-9 | . | CASSLAPGAYTEAFF | TGTGCCAGCAGCTTAGCGCCGGGGGCTTACACTGAAGCTTTCTTT
few | TRBJ2-5 | TRBV5-5 | . | CASSPMGVVETQYF | TGTGCCAGCAGCCCGATGGGGGTCGTGGAGACCCAGTACTTC
. | TRBJ2-6 | TRBV4-1 | . | CASSQGRSIVLTF | TGCGCCAGCAGCCAAGGAAGATCTATCGTCCTGACTTTC
. | TRBJ2-3 | TRBV9 | TRBD2 | CASSVRGGKDTQYF | TGTGCCAGCAGCGTTCGGGGGGGAAAAGATACGCAGTATTTT
few | TRBJ2-3 | TRBV4-2 | . | CASSRFLNPDTQYF | TGTGCCAGCAGCCGCTTCCTAAATCCAGATACGCAGTATTTT
few | TRBJ1-5 | TRBV20-1 | TRBD1 | CSARDRQGFGNQPQHF | TGCAGTGCTAGAGACAGACAGGGGTTCGGCAATCAGCCCCAGCATTTT
. | TRBJ2-1 | TRBV29-1 | . | CSAHSSNEQFF | TGCAGCGCCCATAGCAGCAATGAGCAGTTCTTC
few | TRBJ1-2 | TRBV9 | TRBD1 | CASSKDRGVYGYTF | TGTGCCAGCAGCAAGGACAGGGGCGTGTATGGCTACACCTTC
. | TRBJ2-1 | TRBV11-3 | . | CASSLAANNEQFF | TGTGCCAGCAGCTTAGCAGCTAACAATGAGCAGTTCTTC
many | TRBJ2-3 | TRBV7-3 | . | CASSSGAGEADTQYF | TGTGCCAGCAGCTCAGGGGCGGGGGAGGCGGATACGCAGTATTTT
many | TRBJ1-3 | TRBV5-1 | . | CASSLDGFSGNTIYF | TGCGCCAGCAGCTTGGATGGCTTCTCTGGAAACACCATATATTTT
. | TRBJ2-7 | TRBV10-3 | . | CAITRDSFGYEQYF | TGTGCCATCACCCGGGACTCCTTTGGGTACGAGCAGTACTTC
many | TRBJ1-1 | TRBV6-5 | . | CASTANTEAFF | TGTGCCAGCACAGCGAACACTGAAGCTTTCTTT
few | TRBJ2-2 | TRBV11-2 | TRBD1 | CASSRTGGNTGELFF | TGTGCCAGCAGCCGTACAGGGGGCAACACCGGGGAGCTGTTTTTT
many | TRBJ2-7 | TRBV6-5 | . | CASSYSATGSYEQYF | TGTGCCAGCAGTTACAGTGCTACAGGGAGCTACGAGCAGTACTTC
many | TRBJ2-2 | TRBV10-3 | . | CANQGYTGELFF | TGTGCCAACCAGGGTTACACCGGGGAGCTGTTTTTT
many | TRBJ2-4 | TRBV15 | . | CATSRGKGEGLNIQYF | TGTGCCACCAGCAGAGGGAAGGGAGAAGGGTTAAACATTCAGTACTTC
. | TRBJ2-2 | TRBV5-1 | TRBD2 | CASSPTPGGAIGELFF | TGCGCCAGCAGCCCCACCCCCGGGGGGGCCATCGGGGAGCTGTTTTTT
few | TRBJ2-5 | TRBV20-1 | . | CSASPAGKGETQYF | TGCAGTGCTAGTCCGGCGGGGAAGGGGGAGACCCAGTACTTC
. | TRBJ2-3 | TRBV24-1 | TRBD2 | CATSLAGGISDTQYF | TGTGCCACCTCCCTCGCGGGGGGCATATCAGATACGCAGTATTTT
. | TRBJ2-6 | TRBV5-1 | . | CASSSEYIRVPTSGANVLTF | TGCGCCAGCAGCTCGGAGTATATAAGGGTCCCTACCTCTGGGGCCAACGTCCTGACTTTC
. | TRBJ2-6 | TRBV5-1 | TRBD1 | CATRTGTGFSGANVLTF | TGCGCCACTAGAACCGGGACAGGCTTTTCTGGGGCCAACGTCCTGACTTTC
. | TRBJ2-3 | TRBV7-2 | TRBD2 | CASSLELAGPYTDTQYF | TGTGCCAGCAGCTTAGAGCTAGCGGGGCCATACACAGATACGCAGTATTTT
many | TRBJ1-2 | TRBV5-1 | . | CASSDRTFSNYGYTF | TGCGCCAGCAGCGATAGGACATTCTCTAACTATGGCTACACCTTC
many | TRBJ2-7 | TRBV9 | . | CASSVGGQDYEQYF | TGTGCCAGCAGCGTAGGGGGACAAGACTACGAGCAGTACTTC
few | TRBJ2-5 | TRBV5-4 | TRBD2 | CASSWGGIQETQYF | TGTGCCAGCAGCTGGGGGGGGATCCAAGAGACCCAGTACTTC
. | TRBJ2-6 | TRBV9 | . | CASSSRTGANVLTF | TGTGCCAGCAGCTCCCGTACCGGGGCCAACGTCCTGACTTTC
many | TRBJ1-1 | TRBV6-5 | . | CASSYQGSTEAFF | TGTGCCAGCAGTTACCAGGGTTCCACTGAAGCTTTCTTT
few | TRBJ2-3 | TRBV20-1 | . | CSATGSTDTQYF | TGCAGTGCCACCGGGAGCACAGATACGCAGTATTTT
many | TRBJ1-2 | TRBV4-1 | . | CASSQLGGDYGYTF | TGCGCCAGCAGCCAATTAGGAGGGGACTATGGCTACACCTTC
many | TRBJ2-1 | TRBV3-2 | . | CASSQEPGESVQFF | TGTGCCAGCAGCCAGGAACCTGGGGAGTCGGTGCAGTTCTTC
few | TRBJ2-5 | TRBV7-8 | . | CASSLQGYAETQYF | TGTGCCAGCAGCTTACAGGGGTATGCAGAGACCCAGTACTTC
many | TRBJ1-6 | TRBV10-2 | . | CASSESRQALNSPLHF | TGCGCCAGCAGTGAGTCCCGACAGGCCCTTAATTCACCCCTCCACTTT
. | TRBJ1-6 | TRBV5-1 | . | CASSLAGQLNSPLHF | TGCGCCAGCAGCTTGGCCGGACAGCTAAATTCACCCCTCCACTTT
. | TRBJ2-4 | TRBV7-2 | . | CASSLVGGQGAKNIQYF | TGTGCCAGCAGCTTAGTCGGGGGGCAAGGGGCCAAAAACATTCAGTACTTC
many | TRBJ2-4 | TRBV6-6 | TRBD1 | CASSYPGQENIQYF | TGTGCCAGCAGTTACCCGGGACAGGAAAACATTCAGTACTTC
many | TRBJ1-1 | TRBV7-9 | . | CASSLGGAHTEAFF | TGTGCCAGCAGCTTAGGGGGGGCGCACACTGAAGCTTTCTTT
. | TRBJ2-3 | TRBV4-3 | TRBD1 | CASGDRGSGERSDTQYF | TGCGCCAGCGGGGACAGGGGGTCGGGGGAACGAAGTGATACGCAGTATTTT
few | TRBJ1-4 | TRBV3-1 | . | CASSQATGVGATNEKLFF | TGTGCCAGCAGCCAAGCGACGGGGGTAGGTGCAACTAATGAAAAACTGTTTTTT
. | TRBJ2-7 | TRBV5-1 | TRBD1 | CASSLRHRGSSEQYF | TGCGCCAGCAGCTTGCGTCACAGGGGGTCGAGCGAGCAGTACTTC
many | TRBJ1-5 | TRBV7-9 | . | CASSLAGTANEPQHF | TGTGCCAGCAGCTTAGCGGGGACGGCGAACGAGCCCCAGCATTTT
many | TRBJ2-7 | TRBV12-3/TRBV12-4 | TRBD1 | CASSPGQGPGYEQYF | TGTGCCAGCAGTCCAGGACAGGGGCCAGGGTACGAGCAGTACTTC
many | TRBJ1-5 | TRBV3-1 | . | CASSQGGWGNQPQHF | TGTGCCAGCAGCCAAGGTGGGTGGGGCAATCAGCCCCAGCATTTT
few | TRBJ2-7 | TRBV5-1 | TRBD1 | CASSPGPGTGGDQYF | TGCGCCAGCAGCCCGGGGCCCGGGACAGGGGGCGACCAGTACTTC